This is a list of T cell receptor beta chains from one sample in a study of vaccination and CD4 T cells after COVID-19. The antigens these receptors bind are not known. TCRdb processed the PCR reads anew with MiXCR; each CDR3 protein has one entry. In the table there are roughly 25,000 distinct CDR3 sequences, under 70% of which are singletons. Sequenced: CD4+ T cells from blood, cultured in vitro. These receptors were taken from a human donor who had recovered from COVID-19. Both conserved end residues are part of each CDR3. A D gene is named only where the DNA matches it firmly. Rows give clone size only sometimes, using once, few, many, or a class for an expanded clone.

TRBD1	TRBV20-1	few	TRBJ1-5	TGCAGTGCTAGAGCGGCAGGGGGCCAGCCCCAGCATTTT	CSARAAGGQPQHF
TRBD1	TRBV30	.	TRBJ1-5	TGTGCCTGGACGGTGGCCGGGACAGGGAATCAGCCCCAGCATTTT	CAWTVAGTGNQPQHF
TRBD1	TRBV7-2	.	TRBJ1-6	TGTGCCAGCAGTCATAGACAGGGAAGGAATTCACCCCTCCACTTT	CASSHRQGRNSPLHF
.	TRBV15	few	TRBJ1-3	TGTGCCACCAGCATGAAGCGGGGGCCTGGAAACACCATATATTTT	CATSMKRGPGNTIYF
.	TRBV7-2	.	TRBJ2-5	TGTGCCAGCAGCTTAAGGGTTGAGCAGACCCAGTACTTC	CASSLRVEQTQYF
TRBD2	TRBV27	.	TRBJ2-1	TGTGCCAGCAGTCTTCGACTAGCGGGAGACAATGAGCAGTTCTTC	CASSLRLAGDNEQFF
.	TRBV6-2/TRBV6-3	few	TRBJ2-1	TGTGCCAGCAGTTACTCGTTACGGACGGGAATAAGCTCCTACAATGAGCAGTTCTTC	CASSYSLRTGISSYNEQFF
.	TRBV20-1	few	TRBJ2-7	TGCAGTGCTAGATTACGGTACCCTAACTCCTACGAGCAGTACTTC	CSARLRYPNSYEQYF
TRBD1	TRBV19	.	TRBJ2-2	TGTGCCAGTAGTACACCTACCAGGGGGACCGGGGAGCTGTTTTTT	CASSTPTRGTGELFF
TRBD1	TRBV7-3	.	TRBJ2-5	TGTGCCAGCAGCCAAACCGGGACAGGGGGCCGCCAAGAGACCCAGTACTTC	CASSQTGTGGRQETQYF
TRBD1	TRBV7-2	.	TRBJ2-7	TGTGCCAGCAGCTTAGGGGGTCCAGGGACAGGAACCGAGCAGTACTTC	CASSLGGPGTGTEQYF
TRBD2	TRBV7-2	.	TRBJ2-7	TGTGCCAGCAGCTCCAGCGGGGGGAACTACGAGCAGTACTTC	CASSSSGGNYEQYF
.	TRBV7-5	.	TRBJ2-7	.	CISVPEAYQNGGQISYEQYF
TRBD1	TRBV19	.	TRBJ1-1	TGTGCCAGTAGTAACTGGGGACAGAAGAACACTGAAGCTTTCTTT	CASSNWGQKNTEAFF
TRBD1	TRBV6-5	few	TRBJ1-6	TGTGCCAGCAGTTTCCGGGACAGGGTTCTGCCCCTCCACTTT	CASSFRDRVLPLHF
.	TRBV19	.	TRBJ1-1	TGTGCCAGTGCAGCGTGGGGACAACGGAACACTGAAGCTTTCTTT	CASAAWGQRNTEAFF
TRBD1	TRBV20-1	few	TRBJ1-2	TGCAGTGCTAGAGATTTTCGCAGGGGGGACTATGGCTACACCTTC	CSARDFRRGDYGYTF
.	TRBV6-1	.	TRBJ1-2	TGTGCCAGCAGTCCAGGGACGCTCCAATCCAGAGGCTACACCTTC	CASSPGTLQSRGYTF
.	TRBV4-3	.	TRBJ2-3	TGCGCCAGCAGCCCGACCGATACAGATACGCAGTATTTT	CASSPTDTDTQYF
TRBD1	TRBV6-1	.	TRBJ2-7	TGTGCCAGCAGGGGACAGTACGAGCAGTACTTC	CASRGQYEQYF
.	TRBV6-5	.	TRBJ2-7	TGTGCCAGCAGTTACTCGGGGCAGGGGCCCTACGAGCAGTACTTC	CASSYSGQGPYEQYF
.	TRBV27	.	TRBJ1-5	TGTGCCAGCAGTCTACGAGTCCGGGACGGGGTGAATCAGCCCCAGCATTTT	CASSLRVRDGVNQPQHF
TRBD1	TRBV7-2	.	TRBJ1-1	TGTGCCAGCAGCTTGGGACAGGCCAACACTGAAGCTTTCTTT	CASSLGQANTEAFF
TRBD1	TRBV5-1	.	TRBJ2-7	TGCGCCAGCAGCACTGTACAGGGGGCACAGTACGAGCAGTACTTC	CASSTVQGAQYEQYF
TRBD1	TRBV20-1	.	TRBJ1-1	TGCAGTGCTAGAGAAACAGGACAGGGTGACACTGAAGCTTTCTTT	CSARETGQGDTEAFF
.	TRBV30	once	TRBJ2-2	TGTGCCTGGAGTCTTCAATACGCCGGGGAGCTGTTTTTT	CAWSLQYAGELFF
.	TRBV9	.	TRBJ1-1	TGTGCCAGCAGCCGTGGGGGGACCGAGAACACTGAAGCTTTCTTT	CASSRGGTENTEAFF
.	TRBV7-2	few	TRBJ2-3	TGTGCCAGCAGCCCCTACACAGATACGCAGTATTTT	CASSPYTDTQYF
.	TRBV30	.	TRBJ1-2	TGTGCCTGGGCTACCAGTGGCTATGGCTACACCTTC	CAWATSGYGYTF
.	TRBV11-2	.	TRBJ2-5	TGTGCCAGCAGCCGCGTCGGGATAAAGGAAGAGACCCAGTACTTC	CASSRVGIKEETQYF
TRBD1	TRBV12-3/TRBV12-4	.	TRBJ1-5	TGTGCCAGCAGCCCAGGGGGGACAGGGCGTCAGCCCCAGCATTTT	CASSPGGTGRQPQHF
.	TRBV5-1	.	TRBJ2-2	TGCGCCAGCAGCTCCGGCCCGAACACCGGGGAGCTGTTTTTT	CASSSGPNTGELFF
TRBD1	TRBV7-6	.	TRBJ1-5	TGTGCCAGCAGCCCAGGACAGGGGCGCGGGCAGCCCCAGCATTTT	CASSPGQGRGQPQHF
.	TRBV20-1	.	TRBJ2-5	TGCAGTGCTCCGGGGTATGAGACCCAGTACTTC	CSAPGYETQYF
TRBD1	TRBV5-1	.	TRBJ1-1	TGCGCCAGCAGCTGGGGACAGGAGAACACTGAAGCTTTCTTT	CASSWGQENTEAFF
TRBD1	TRBV19	.	TRBJ2-4	TGTGCCAGCACCCGACAGGGAGCCAAAAACATTCAGTACTTC	CASTRQGAKNIQYF
.	TRBV7-8	.	TRBJ2-2	TGTGCCAGCAGCTTTATACGGGGAGGCTACGCCGGGGAGCTGTTTTTT	CASSFIRGGYAGELFF
.	TRBV19	few	TRBJ2-2	TGTGCCAGTAGTATGCAGTCAGCCCTGAACACCGGGGAGCTGTTTTTT	CASSMQSALNTGELFF
.	TRBV4-2	.	TRBJ1-2	TGTGCCAGCAGCCAAGGGACACGCAACTATGGCTACACCTTC	CASSQGTRNYGYTF
.	TRBV20-1	few	TRBJ1-3	TGCAGTGCTAGAAGGACGGATTCTGGAAACACCATATATTTT	CSARRTDSGNTIYF
.	TRBV7-2	.	TRBJ1-1	TGTGCCAGCAGCTTAGCGCGCTTTCAGGGGAAGAAGGACACTGAAGCTTTCTTT	CASSLARFQGKKDTEAFF
TRBD1	TRBV2	.	TRBJ1-2	TGTGCCAGCAGCGTGGGACAGAACTATGGCTACACCTTC	CASSVGQNYGYTF
TRBD1	TRBV20-1	.	TRBJ2-7	TGCAGTGCTAGACCTCTTTCTTCCGGGACAGGGTATCACGAGCAGTACTTC	CSARPLSSGTGYHEQYF